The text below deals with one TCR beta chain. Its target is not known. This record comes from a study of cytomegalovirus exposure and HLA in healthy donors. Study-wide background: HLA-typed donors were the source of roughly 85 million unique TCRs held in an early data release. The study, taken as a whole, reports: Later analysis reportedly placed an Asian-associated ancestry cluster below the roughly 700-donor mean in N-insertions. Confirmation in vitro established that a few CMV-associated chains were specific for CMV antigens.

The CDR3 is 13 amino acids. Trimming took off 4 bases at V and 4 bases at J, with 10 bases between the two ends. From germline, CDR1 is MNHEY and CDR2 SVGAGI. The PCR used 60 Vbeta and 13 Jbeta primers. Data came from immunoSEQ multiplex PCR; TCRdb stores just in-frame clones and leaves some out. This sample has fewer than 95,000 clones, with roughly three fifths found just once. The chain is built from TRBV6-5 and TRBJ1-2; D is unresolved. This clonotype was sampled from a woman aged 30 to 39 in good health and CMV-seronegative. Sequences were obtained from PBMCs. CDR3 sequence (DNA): TGTGCCAGCAGTTCCCTCGGGAGCTATGGCTACACCTTC. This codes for CASSSLGSYGYTF.